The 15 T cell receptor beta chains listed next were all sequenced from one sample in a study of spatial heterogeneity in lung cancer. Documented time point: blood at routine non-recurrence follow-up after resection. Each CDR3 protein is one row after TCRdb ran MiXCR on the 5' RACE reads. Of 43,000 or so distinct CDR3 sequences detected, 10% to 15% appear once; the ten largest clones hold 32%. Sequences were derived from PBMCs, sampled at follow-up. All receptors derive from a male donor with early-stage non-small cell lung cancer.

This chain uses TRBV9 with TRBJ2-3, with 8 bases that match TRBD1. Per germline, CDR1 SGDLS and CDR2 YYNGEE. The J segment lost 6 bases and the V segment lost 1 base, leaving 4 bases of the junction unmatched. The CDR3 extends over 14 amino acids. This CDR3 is CASSVQGADDTQYF. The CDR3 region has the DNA TGTGCCAGCAGCGTACAGGGGGCGGACGATACGCAGTATTTT.

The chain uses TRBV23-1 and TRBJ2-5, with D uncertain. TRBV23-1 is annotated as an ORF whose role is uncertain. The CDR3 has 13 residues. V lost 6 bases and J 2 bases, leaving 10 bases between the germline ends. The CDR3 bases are TGCGCCAGCAGGCGAGTGTGGCAAGAGACCCAGTACTTC. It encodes CASRRVWQETQYF.

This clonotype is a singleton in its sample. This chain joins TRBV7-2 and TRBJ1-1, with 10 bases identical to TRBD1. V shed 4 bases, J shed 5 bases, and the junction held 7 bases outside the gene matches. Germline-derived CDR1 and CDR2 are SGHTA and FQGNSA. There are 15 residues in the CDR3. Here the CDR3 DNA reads TGTGCCAGCAGCTGGACTGGGACAGGGGATACTGAAGCTTTCTTT. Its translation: CASSWTGTGDTEAFF.

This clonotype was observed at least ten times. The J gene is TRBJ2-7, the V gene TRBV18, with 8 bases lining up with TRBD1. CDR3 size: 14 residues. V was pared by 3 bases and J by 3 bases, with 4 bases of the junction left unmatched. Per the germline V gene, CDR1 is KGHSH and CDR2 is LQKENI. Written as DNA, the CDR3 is TGTGCCAGCTCACCCGCAGGGGGCTACTACGAGCAGTACTTC. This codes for CASSPAGGYYEQYF.

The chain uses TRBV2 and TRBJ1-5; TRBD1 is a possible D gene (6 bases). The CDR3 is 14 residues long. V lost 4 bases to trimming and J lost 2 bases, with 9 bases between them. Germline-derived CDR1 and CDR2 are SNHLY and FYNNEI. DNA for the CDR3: TGTGCCAGCAGTGGGACAGTAGGCAATCAGCCCCAGCATTTT. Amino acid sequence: CASSGTVGNQPQHF.

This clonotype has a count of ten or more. In nucleotides, the CDR3 is TGCGCCAGCAGCCAGGGGCTAGCGGGAGCTAGGGATACGCAGTATTTT. It yields the protein CASSQGLAGARDTQYF. The gene calls are TRBV4-1 and TRBJ2-3; TRBD2 matches 10 bases. Losses at the gene ends were 3 bases for V and 6 bases for J; bases not matched to a gene: 9. The CDR3 is 16 amino acids. Looked up from germline, CDR1 is MGHRA and CDR2 is YSYEKL.

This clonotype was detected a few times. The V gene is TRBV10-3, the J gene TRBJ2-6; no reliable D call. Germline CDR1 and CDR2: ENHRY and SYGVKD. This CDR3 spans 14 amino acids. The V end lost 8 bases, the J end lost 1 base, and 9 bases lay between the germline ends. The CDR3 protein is CAIRPPSGANVLTF. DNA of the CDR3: TGTGCCATCCGACCCCCGTCTGGGGCCAACGTCCTGACTTTC.

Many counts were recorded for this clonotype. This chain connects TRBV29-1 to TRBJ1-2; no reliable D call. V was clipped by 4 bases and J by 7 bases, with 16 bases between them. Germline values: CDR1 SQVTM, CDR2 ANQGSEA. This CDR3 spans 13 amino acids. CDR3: CSVGADFSSGYTF. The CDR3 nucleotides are TGCAGCGTTGGGGCGGACTTCTCTAGTGGCTACACCTTC.

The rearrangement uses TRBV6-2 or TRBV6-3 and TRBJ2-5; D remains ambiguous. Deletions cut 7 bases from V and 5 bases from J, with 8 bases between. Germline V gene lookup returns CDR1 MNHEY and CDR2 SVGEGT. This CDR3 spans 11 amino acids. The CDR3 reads CASIFSETQYF. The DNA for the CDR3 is TGTGCCAGCATCTTTAGCGAGACCCAGTACTTC.

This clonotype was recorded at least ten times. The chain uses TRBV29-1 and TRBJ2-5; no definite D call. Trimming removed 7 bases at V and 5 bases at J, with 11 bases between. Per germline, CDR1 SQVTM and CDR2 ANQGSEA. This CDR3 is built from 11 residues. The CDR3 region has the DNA TGCAGCGCCAGGAATGCCGAGACCCAGTACTTC. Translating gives CSARNAETQYF.

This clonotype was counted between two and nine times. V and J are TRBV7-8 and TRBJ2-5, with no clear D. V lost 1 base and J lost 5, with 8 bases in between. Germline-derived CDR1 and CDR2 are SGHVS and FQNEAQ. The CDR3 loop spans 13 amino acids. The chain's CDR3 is CASSLEALETQYF. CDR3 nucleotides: TGTGCCAGCAGCTTAGAGGCATTGGAGACCCAGTACTTC.

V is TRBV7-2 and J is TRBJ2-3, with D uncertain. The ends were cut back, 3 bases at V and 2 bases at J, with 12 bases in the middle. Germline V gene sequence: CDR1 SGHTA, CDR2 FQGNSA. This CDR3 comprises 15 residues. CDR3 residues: CASSFRRQTTDTQYF. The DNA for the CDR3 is TGTGCCAGCAGCTTTCGGCGGCAAACCACAGATACGCAGTATTTT.

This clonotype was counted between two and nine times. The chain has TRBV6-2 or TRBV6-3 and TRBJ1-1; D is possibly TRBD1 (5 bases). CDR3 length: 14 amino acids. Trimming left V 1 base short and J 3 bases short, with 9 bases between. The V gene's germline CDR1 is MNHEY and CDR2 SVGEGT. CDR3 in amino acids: CASSYFREDTEAFF. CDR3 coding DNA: TGTGCCAGCAGTTACTTCAGGGAGGACACTGAAGCTTTCTTT.

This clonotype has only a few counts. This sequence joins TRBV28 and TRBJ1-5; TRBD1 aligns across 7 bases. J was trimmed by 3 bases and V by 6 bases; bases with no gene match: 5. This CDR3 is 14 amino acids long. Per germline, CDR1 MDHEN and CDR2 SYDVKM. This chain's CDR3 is CASRSGQFNQPQHF. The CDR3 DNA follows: TGTGCCAGCAGGTCGGGACAGTTCAATCAGCCCCAGCATTTT.

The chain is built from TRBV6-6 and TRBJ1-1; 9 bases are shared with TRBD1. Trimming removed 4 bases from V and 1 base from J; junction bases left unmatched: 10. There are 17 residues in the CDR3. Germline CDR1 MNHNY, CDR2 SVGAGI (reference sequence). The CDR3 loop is CASSFPTGGNPNTEAFF. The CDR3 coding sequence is TGTGCCAGCAGTTTCCCGACAGGGGGAAACCCGAACACTGAAGCTTTCTTT.